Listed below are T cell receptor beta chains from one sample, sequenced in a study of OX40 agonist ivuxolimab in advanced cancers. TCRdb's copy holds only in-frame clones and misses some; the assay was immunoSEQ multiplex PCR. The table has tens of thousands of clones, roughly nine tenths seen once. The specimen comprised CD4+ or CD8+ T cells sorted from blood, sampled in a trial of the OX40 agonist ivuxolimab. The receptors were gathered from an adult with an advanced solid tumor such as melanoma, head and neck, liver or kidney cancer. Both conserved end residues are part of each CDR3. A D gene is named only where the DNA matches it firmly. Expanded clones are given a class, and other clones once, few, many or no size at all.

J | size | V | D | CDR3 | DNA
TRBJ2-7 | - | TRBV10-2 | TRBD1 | CASSEGQGAYEQYF | TGCGCCAGCAGTGAGGGGCAGGGGGCCTACGAGCAGTACTTC
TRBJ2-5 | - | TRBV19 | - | CASSIVEGSETQYF | TGTGCCAGTAGTATAGTTGAGGGTTCAGAGACCCAGTACTTC
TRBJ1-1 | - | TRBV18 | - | CASSNFTNTEAFF | TGTGCCAGCTCAAACTTCACCAACACTGAAGCTTTCTTT
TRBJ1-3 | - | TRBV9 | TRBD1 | CASSVAVGTAGNTIYF | TGTGCCAGCAGCGTAGCGGTTGGGACAGCAGGAAACACCATATATTTT
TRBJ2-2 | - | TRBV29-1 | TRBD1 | CSVEIGQGAGTGELFF | TGCAGCGTTGAAATTGGGCAGGGGGCCGGCACCGGGGAGCTGTTTTTT
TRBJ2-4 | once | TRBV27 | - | CASSLLQGNIQYF | TGTGCCAGCAGTTTATTACAGGGTAACATTCAGTACTTC
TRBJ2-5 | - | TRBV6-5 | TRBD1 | CASSFGTGSGTQYF | TGTGCCAGCAGTTTTGGGACAGGGAGTGGGACCCAGTACTTC
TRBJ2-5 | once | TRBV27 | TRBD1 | CASSPYQGANGETQYF | TGTGCCAGCAGTCCCTATCAGGGGGCAAACGGAGAGACCCAGTACTTC
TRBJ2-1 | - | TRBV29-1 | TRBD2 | CSVEGPLGLAASYNEQFF | TGCAGCGTTGAGGGACCGTTGGGACTAGCGGCTTCCTACAATGAGCAGTTCTTC
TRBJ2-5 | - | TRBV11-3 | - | CASSLGYGEETQYF | TGTGCCAGCAGCCTAGGTTACGGGGAAGAGACCCAGTACTTC
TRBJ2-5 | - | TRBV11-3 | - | CASSGMRETQYF | TGTGCCAGCAGCGGGATGCGGGAGACCCAGTACTTC
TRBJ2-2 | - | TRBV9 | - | CASSPPDGELFF | TGTGCCAGCAGCCCCCCCGACGGGGAGCTGTTTTTT
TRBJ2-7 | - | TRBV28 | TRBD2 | CASSLHAGGIYEQYF | TGTGCCAGCAGTTTACATGCCGGGGGGATCTACGAGCAGTACTTC
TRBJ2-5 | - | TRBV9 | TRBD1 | CASSAGTGLKTQYF | TGTGCCAGCAGCGCCGGGACAGGGTTGAAGACCCAGTACTTC
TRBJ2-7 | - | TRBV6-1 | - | CASSDGKLYEQYF | TGTGCCAGCAGTGATGGGAAGTTGTACGAGCAGTACTTC
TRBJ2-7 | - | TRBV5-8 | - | CASSHGAYEQYF | TGTGCCAGCAGCCACGGAGCCTACGAGCAGTACTTC
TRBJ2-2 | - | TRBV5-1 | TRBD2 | CASSLARDSGSGPGELFF | TGCGCCAGCAGCTTGGCCAGGGATAGCGGGTCGGGCCCCGGGGAGCTGTTTTTT